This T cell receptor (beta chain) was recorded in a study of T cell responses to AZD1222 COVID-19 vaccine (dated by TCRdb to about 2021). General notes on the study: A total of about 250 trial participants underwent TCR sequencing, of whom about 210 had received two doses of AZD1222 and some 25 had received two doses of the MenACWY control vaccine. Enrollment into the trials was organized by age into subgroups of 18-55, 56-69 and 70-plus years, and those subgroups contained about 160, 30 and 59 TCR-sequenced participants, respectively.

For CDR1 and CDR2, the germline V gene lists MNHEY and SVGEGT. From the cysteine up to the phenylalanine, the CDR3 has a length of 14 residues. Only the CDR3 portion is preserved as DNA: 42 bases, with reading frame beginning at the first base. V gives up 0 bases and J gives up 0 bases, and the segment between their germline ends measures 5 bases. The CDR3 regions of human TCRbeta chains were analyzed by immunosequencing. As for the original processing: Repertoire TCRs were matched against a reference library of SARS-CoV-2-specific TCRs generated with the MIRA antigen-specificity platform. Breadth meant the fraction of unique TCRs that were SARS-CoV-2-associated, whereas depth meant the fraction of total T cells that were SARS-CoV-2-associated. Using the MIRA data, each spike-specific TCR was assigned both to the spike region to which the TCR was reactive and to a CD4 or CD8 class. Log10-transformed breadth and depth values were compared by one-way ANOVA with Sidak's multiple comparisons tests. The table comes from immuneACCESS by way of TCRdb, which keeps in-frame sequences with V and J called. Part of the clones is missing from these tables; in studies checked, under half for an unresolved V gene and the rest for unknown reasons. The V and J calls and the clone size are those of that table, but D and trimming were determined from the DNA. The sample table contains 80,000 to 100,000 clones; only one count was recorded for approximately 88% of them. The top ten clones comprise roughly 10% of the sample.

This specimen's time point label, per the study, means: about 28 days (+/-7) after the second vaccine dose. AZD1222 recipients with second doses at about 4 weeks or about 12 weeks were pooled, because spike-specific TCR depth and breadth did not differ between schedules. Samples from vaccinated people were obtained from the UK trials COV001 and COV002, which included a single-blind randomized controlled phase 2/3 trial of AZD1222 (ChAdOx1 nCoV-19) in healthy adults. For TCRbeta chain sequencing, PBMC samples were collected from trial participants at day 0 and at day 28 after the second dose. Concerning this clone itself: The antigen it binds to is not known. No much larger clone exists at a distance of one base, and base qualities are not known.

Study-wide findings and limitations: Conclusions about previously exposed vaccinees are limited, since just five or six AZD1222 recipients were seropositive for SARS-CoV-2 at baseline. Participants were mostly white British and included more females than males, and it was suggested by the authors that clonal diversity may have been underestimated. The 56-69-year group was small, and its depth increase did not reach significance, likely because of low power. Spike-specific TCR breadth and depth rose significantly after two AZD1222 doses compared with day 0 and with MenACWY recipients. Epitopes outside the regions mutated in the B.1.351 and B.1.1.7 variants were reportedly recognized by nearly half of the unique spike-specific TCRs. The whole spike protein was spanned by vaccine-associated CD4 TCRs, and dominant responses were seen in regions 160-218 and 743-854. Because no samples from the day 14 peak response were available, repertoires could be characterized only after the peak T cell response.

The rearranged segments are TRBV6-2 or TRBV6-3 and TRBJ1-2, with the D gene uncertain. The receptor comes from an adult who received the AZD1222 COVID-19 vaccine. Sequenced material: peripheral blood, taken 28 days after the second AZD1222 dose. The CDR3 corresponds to CASSYSFSNYGYTF. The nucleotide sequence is TGTGCCAGCAGTTACTCATTTTCTAACTATGGCTACACCTTC.